A selection of T cell receptor beta chains follows, all from one sample in a study of post-analysis software for immune sequencing data. In TCRdb, the PCR reads were re-called with MiXCR into one record per CDR3 protein. The sample lists 450,000 to 700,000 distinct CDR3 sequences, 44% occurring once. The material sequenced was blood. These receptors came from a girl aged 5-17 years with multiple sclerosis. The CDR3 runs from the conserved cysteine through the conserved F or W. A D gene is named only where the DNA matches it firmly. Not every row has a clone size; where given, it reads once, few, many or a size class.

j_call cdr3_length v_call d_call clone_size cdr3_aa cdr3_nt
TRBJ1-2 12 TRBV12-3/TRBV12-4 - - CATAGSHYGYTF TGTGCCACGGCAGGCTCCCACTATGGCTACACCTTC
TRBJ2-5 13 TRBV15 TRBD2 - CATHRTSQETQYF TGTGCCACCCATCGGACTAGCCAAGAGACCCAGTACTTC
TRBJ2-7 12 TRBV25-1 - - CASSARWYEQYF TGTGCCAGCAGTGCCCGATGGTACGAGCAGTACTTC
TRBJ1-2 13 TRBV6-5 - few CATTLGATYGYTF TGTGCCACTACCCTGGGGGCCACCTATGGCTACACCTTC
TRBJ2-5 15 TRBV5-1 - once CASSFVSAEQETQYF TGCGCCAGCAGCTTTGTCTCGGCGGAACAAGAGACCCAGTACTTC
TRBJ2-5 13 TRBV3-1 - - CASSQGTYETQYF TGTGCCAGCAGCCAGGGGACCTACGAGACCCAGTACTTC
TRBJ2-6 18 TRBV12-3/TRBV12-4 - few CASSKGRGAHSGANVLTF TGTGCCAGCAGTAAAGGTCGGGGGGCCCACTCTGGGGCCAACGTCCTGACTTTC
TRBJ2-3 13 TRBV9 - - CASSVDRGDTRYF TGTGCCAGCAGCGTAGACCGAGGAGATACGCGGTATTTT
TRBJ2-3 13 TRBV29-1 - - CSVEGAQGGSQYF TGCAGCGTTGAGGGGGCGCAGGGAGGTTCGCAGTATTTT
TRBJ2-5 13 TRBV7-9 - - CASRVGHQETQYF TGTGCCAGCAGAGTTGGGCACCAAGAGACCCAGTACTTC
TRBJ2-5 16 TRBV24-1 - - CATSDPKGGQKETQYF TGTGCCACCAGTGATCCAAAAGGAGGACAAAAAGAGACCCAGTACTTC
TRBJ2-5 15 TRBV3-1 TRBD2 - CASSLPIAGRETQYF TGTGCCAGCAGCTTGCCGATAGCGGGGAGAGAGACCCAGTACTTC
TRBJ2-3 14 TRBV12-3/TRBV12-4 - - CASSSDSGGDTQYF TGTGCCAGCAGTTCGGACAGTGGGGGAGATACGCAGTATTTT
TRBJ1-1 15 TRBV19 TRBD1 - CASSSVRDRDPEAFF TGTGCCAGTAGCTCAGTTAGGGACAGGGACCCTGAAGCTTTCTTT
TRBJ2-1 14 TRBV7-2 - many CASSPKGGYNEQFF TGTGCCAGCAGCCCCAAAGGGGGATACAATGAGCAGTTCTTC
TRBJ1-2 15 TRBV5-1 - few CASSYGQMMGYGYTF TGCGCCAGCAGCTACGGGCAGATGATGGGATATGGCTACACCTTC
TRBJ2-7 15 TRBV15 TRBD2 few CATSRVSGGANEQYF TGTGCCACCAGCAGAGTTAGCGGGGGGGCGAATGAGCAGTACTTC
TRBJ2-3 17 TRBV20-1 - - CSATGLTPTPSTDTQYF TGCAGTGCTACAGGACTAACCCCCACACCCTCAACAGATACGCAGTATTTT
TRBJ2-5 14 TRBV2 - few CASSDLSAQETQYF TGTGCCAGCAGCGACCTGTCCGCTCAAGAGACCCAGTACTTC
TRBJ2-7 15 TRBV5-1 TRBD1 - CASSLTGQGRYEQYF TGCGCCAGCAGCCTCACGGGACAGGGCCGCTACGAGCAGTACTTC
TRBJ2-7 14 TRBV5-1 TRBD1 - CASTSGTGGSEQYF TGCGCCAGCACAAGCGGGACAGGGGGCAGCGAGCAGTACTTC
TRBJ2-7 15 TRBV7-2 TRBD2 - CASSYSGGPLNEQYF TGTGCCAGCAGCTATAGCGGGGGTCCTTTGAACGAGCAGTACTTC
TRBJ2-5 17 TRBV4-2 TRBD2 - CASSQGERTSGGETQYF TGTGCCAGCAGCCAAGGCGAGAGGACTAGCGGTGGAGAGACCCAGTACTTC
TRBJ2-6 16 TRBV12-3/TRBV12-4 - - CASRTGSLSGANVLTF TGTGCCAGCAGAACAGGGAGCCTCTCTGGGGCCAACGTCCTGACTTTC
TRBJ1-1 12 TRBV5-6 - - CASSLDRSEAFF TGTGCCAGCAGCTTGGACCGGTCTGAAGCTTTCTTT
TRBJ1-1 14 TRBV2 - - CASSVERPNTEAFF TGTGCCAGCAGTGTTGAAAGGCCTAACACTGAAGCTTTCTTT
TRBJ2-1 14 TRBV10-3 - - CAISGDRPGGEQFF TGTGCCATCAGTGGAGATCGACCGGGTGGTGAGCAGTTCTTC
TRBJ2-7 13 TRBV7-2 - many CASSSRERDEQYF TGTGCCAGCAGCTCCAGGGAACGGGACGAGCAGTACTTC
TRBJ2-7 12 TRBV2 - few CASSRVHYEQYF TGTGCCAGCAGTAGGGTGCACTACGAGCAGTACTTC
TRBJ2-3 14 TRBV6-2/TRBV6-3 - many CASSYSTSTDTQYF TGTGCCAGCAGTTACTCGACTAGCACAGATACGCAGTATTTT
TRBJ2-4 16 TRBV2 TRBD1 - CASTSTGLLAKNIQYF TGTGCCAGTACTTCGACAGGGCTACTAGCCAAAAACATTCAGTACTTC
TRBJ2-7 16 TRBV20-1 - - CSAALGSGGSSYEQYF TGCAGTGCTGCCCTTGGTTCCGGCGGAAGCTCCTACGAGCAGTACTTC
TRBJ1-6 15 TRBV12-3/TRBV12-4 TRBD1 - CASSLWDRGNSPLHF TGTGCCAGCAGTTTATGGGACAGGGGGAATTCACCCCTCCACTTT
TRBJ2-5 14 TRBV5-1 - few CASSLVTGDETQYF TGCGCCAGCAGCTTGGTGACGGGGGATGAGACCCAGTACTTC
TRBJ2-3 16 TRBV6-1 - - CASSEQEGGPPDTQYF TGTGCCAGCAGTGAACAAGAGGGGGGCCCCCCAGATACGCAGTATTTT
TRBJ1-2 18 TRBV20-1 TRBD1 many CSARAASEWGQLSWGYTF TGCAGTGCTAGAGCGGCATCAGAATGGGGACAGCTCTCTTGGGGCTACACCTTC
TRBJ1-1 12 TRBV12-3/TRBV12-4 - - CASSLTGYEAFF TGTGCCAGCAGTTTGACCGGGTATGAAGCTTTCTTT
TRBJ2-1 18 TRBV28 - - CASSPLKGGAGGHNEQFF TGTGCCAGCAGTCCGCTCAAAGGGGGGGCGGGTGGTCACAATGAGCAGTTCTTC
TRBJ2-4 13 TRBV7-9 - once CASSLNQALAQYF TGTGCCAGCAGTTTGAACCAGGCATTGGCGCAGTACTTC
TRBJ1-2 16 TRBV3-1 TRBD1 - CASSRPGTGANYGYTF TGTGCCAGCAGCCGTCCCGGGACAGGGGCGAACTATGGCTACACCTTC
TRBJ2-7 15 TRBV7-8 TRBD2 - CASSPFAGGPYEQYF TGTGCCAGCAGCCCTTTCGCGGGAGGGCCCTACGAGCAGTACTTC
TRBJ2-1 12 TRBV7-2 TRBD1 - CASSAPGQTQFF TGTGCCAGCAGCGCCCCGGGACAGACGCAGTTCTTC
TRBJ2-7 14 TRBV15 - few CATSTGLTSYEQYF TGTGCCACCAGCACGGGACTCACCTCCTACGAGCAGTACTTC
TRBJ2-7 13 TRBV10-3 - few CAISPLIFYEQYF TGTGCCATCTCCCCTCTCATTTTCTACGAGCAGTACTTC
TRBJ2-1 15 TRBV10-3 TRBD2 - CAISESELAGNEQFF TGTGCCATCAGTGAGTCGGAACTAGCGGGAAATGAGCAGTTCTTC
TRBJ2-1 15 TRBV5-6 - - CASSSALYRTDEQFF TGTGCCAGCAGCTCTGCCCTTTACCGAACGGATGAGCAGTTCTTC
TRBJ1-2 14 TRBV20-1 TRBD1 - CSATGTGGAHGYTF TGCAGTGCTACAGGGACAGGGGGCGCGCATGGCTACACCTTC
TRBJ1-5 14 TRBV6-5 - few CASSLEYSNQPQHF TGTGCCAGCAGTTTAGAGTATAGCAATCAGCCCCAGCATTTT
TRBJ2-5 18 TRBV7-9 - - CASSSSGRDRWYQETQYF TGTGCCAGCAGCTCTTCCGGCCGAGACAGGTGGTACCAAGAGACCCAGTACTTC
TRBJ2-7 16 TRBV10-3 TRBD2 - CAISESLAGTSDEQYF TGTGCCATCAGTGAGTCGCTCGCGGGGACTAGTGACGAGCAGTACTTC
TRBJ2-7 16 TRBV3-1 - - CASSFHRGNQPYEQYF TGTGCCAGCAGTTTCCACCGGGGCAACCAACCCTACGAGCAGTACTTC